This T cell receptor (beta chain) was profiled in a study of T cell responses to AZD1222 COVID-19 vaccine. The overall study: Second-dose intervals near 4 or 12 weeks were combined. Study-wide points: The study found vaccine-associated CD4 TCRs spanning spike, dominant at 160-218 and 743-854.

Using immunoSEQ multiplex PCR, the repertoire was profiled, and TCRdb retains in-frame clones only, with some absent. The sample includes 90,000 to 130,000 clones, about 90% of them seen just once. As concerns this clone: Its antigen is not identified. At one boundary the junction diverges from the germline segment, which might be a read error.

This clonotype was obtained from an adult in good health. Specimen: peripheral blood, collected on day 0 of AZD1222 vaccination.

CDR3 DNA sequence: TGTGCCAGCAGGTTAGACAGGGGTGGCTACAATGAGCAGTTCTTC. This gives the protein CASRLDRGGYNEQFF. The chain employs TRBV7-9 and TRBJ2-1, with 8 bases lining up with TRBD1. Per germline, CDR1 SEHNR and CDR2 FQNEAQ (reference sequence). This CDR3 is 15 amino acids long.